These 32 T cell receptor beta chains came from one sample sequenced in a study of cytomegalovirus exposure and HLA in healthy donors. The PCR was carried out with 60 Vbeta primers and 13 Jbeta primers. Only in-frame clones appear in the TCRdb table, and some are missing; sequencing was by immunoSEQ multiplex PCR. Of 85,000 to 130,000 clones listed, 70% to 75% are singletons. Sequenced: PBMCs. The receptors stem from a female donor in good health and CMV-seronegative.

This clone was counted a few times. The chain carries TRBV5-5 and TRBJ2-5; weak D call: TRBD2 (5 bases). Deletions cut 4 bases from V and 5 bases from J, with 12 bases between. CDR3 size: 13 residues. Germline V gives CDR1 SGHKS, CDR2 YYEKEE (reference sequence). Here the CDR3 DNA reads TGTGCCAGCAGCACCACGGGGTTGGAGACCCAGTACTTC. Encoded protein: CASSTTGLETQYF.

The chain couples TRBV7-3 to TRBJ2-2, with D tentatively TRBD1 (6 bases). CDR3 length: 15 amino acids. The V end lost 2 bases, the J end lost 4 bases, and 11 bases lay between the germline ends. The germline gives CDR1 SGHTA, CDR2 FQGTGA. This CDR3 reads CASSLGRGGTGELFF. The CDR3 coding sequence is TGTGCCAGCAGCTTAGGCAGAGGGGGCACCGGGGAGCTGTTTTTT. Combining the CDR3 with reference TRBV7-3 and TRBJ2-2 gives the whole variable domain GAGVSQTPSNKVTEKGKYVELRCDPISGHTALYWYRQSLGQGPEFLIYFQGTGAADDSGLPNDRFFAVRPEGSVSTLKIQRTERGDSAVYLCASSLGRGGTGELFFGEGSRLTVL.

V and J are TRBV29-1 and TRBJ2-3, with 8 bases identical to TRBD2. Germline V CDR1 and CDR2: SQVTM, ANQGSEA. Trimming took 6 bases from V and 0 from J; bases not matched to a gene: 11. The CDR3 is 16 amino acids. The CDR3 sequence: CSVGREYRISTDTQYF. CDR3 coding DNA: TGCAGCGTCGGGAGGGAGTACAGGATCAGCACAGATACGCAGTATTTT.

The chain employs TRBV11-3 and TRBJ1-3; 9 bases align to TRBD1. The CDR3 sequence is 15 residues long. Germline V gives CDR1 SGHNT, CDR2 YENEEA. V lost 5 bases and J lost 4; bases outside the gene matches: 6. For the CDR3, the DNA is TGTGCCAGCAGCCCGCGGACAGGGGACGGAAACACCATATATTTT. Amino acids: CASSPRTGDGNTIYF.

Here the CDR3 reads CASASGGHNEKLFF. CDR3 sequence (DNA): TGCGCCAGCGCATCAGGGGGTCATAATGAAAAACTGTTTTTT. The chain carries TRBV5-1 and TRBJ1-4, with 7 bases matching TRBD1. Germline CDR1 reads SGHRS; CDR2 reads YFSETQ. V shed 7 bases and J 4 bases; nucleotides not matched to a gene: 7. This CDR3 comprises 14 residues.

The CDR3 spells CASSPWTATETQYF. As DNA, the CDR3 is TGTGCCAGCAGCCCTTGGACAGCCACGGAGACCCAGTACTTC. The J gene is TRBJ2-5, the V gene TRBV2; D might be TRBD1 (6 bases). The CDR3 length is 14 residues. From germline, CDR1 is SNHLY and CDR2 FYNNEI. V lost 6 bases and J lost 5, with 16 bases in between.

The chain has TRBV2 and TRBJ1-4; tentative D call: TRBD1 (6 bases). This CDR3 comprises 16 residues. Germline-derived CDR1 and CDR2 are SNHLY and FYNNEI. V was shortened by 7 bases and J by 1 base, with 16 bases between the two germline ends. CDR3: CASIEDSHQTNEKLFF. CDR3 bases: TGTGCCAGCATTGAGGACAGCCACCAAACTAATGAAAAACTGTTTTTT. Full variable domain (missing parts from reference TRBV2 and TRBJ1-4): EPEVTQTPSHQVTQMGQEVILRCVPISNHLYFYWYRQILGQKVEFLVSFYNNEISEKSEIFDDQFSVERPDGSNFTLKIRSTKLEDSAMYFCASIEDSHQTNEKLFFGSGTQLSVL.

This rearrangement joins TRBV5-6 to TRBJ2-1, with a possible D match to TRBD1 (7 bases). The CDR3 has 16 amino acids. V was trimmed by 3 bases and J by 6 bases, leaving 19 bases between them. Germline V lookup: CDR1 SGHDT, CDR2 YYEEEE. The CDR3 loop reads CASSWRRDSRANEQFF. The CDR3 DNA is TGTGCCAGCAGCTGGCGGCGGGACAGCCGAGCCAATGAGCAGTTCTTC.

There are a few counts of this clone. V is TRBV28 and J is TRBJ1-1, with D perhaps TRBD1 (6 bases). The CDR3 is 15 amino acids. Trimming cost V 4 bases and J 2 bases, with 14 bases left between them. Germline V gives CDR1 MDHEN, CDR2 SYDVKM. CDR3 in amino acids: CASSSAAGGNTEAFF. For the CDR3, the DNA is TGTGCCAGCAGTTCCGCCGCGGGGGGCAACACTGAAGCTTTCTTT.

The gene calls are TRBV2 and TRBJ2-1; possible D gene TRBD1, 5 bases. The germline CDR1 and CDR2 sequences are SNHLY and FYNNEI. Trimming took 7 bases from V and 0 from J, leaving 13 bases between them. CDR3 length: 15 residues. The CDR3 coding sequence is TGTGCCAGCATACGGACACCAAGCTCCTACAATGAGCAGTTCTTC. This translates into CASIRTPSSYNEQFF.

The V and J genes are TRBV27 and TRBJ2-7; TRBD1 matches at 9 bases. The CDR3 runs 17 residues. The ends lost 2 bases at V and 4 bases at J; junction bases unmatched: 12. Germline values: CDR1 MNHEY, CDR2 SMNVEV (reference sequence). The CDR3 nucleotides read TGTGCCAGCAGTTTAAGGGGACCGGGACAGGGATGGTACGAGCAGTACTTC. Protein sequence: CASSLRGPGQGWYEQYF.

The chain uses TRBV9 and TRBJ2-1; 7 bases map to TRBD1. CDR1 and CDR2 (germline): SGDLS, YYNGEE. Losses at the gene ends were 1 base for V and 8 bases for J; bases not matched to a gene: 6. The CDR3 totals 14 residues. The CDR3 reads CASSVSGTVDEQFF. The CDR3 bases are TGTGCCAGCAGCGTAAGTGGGACAGTCGATGAGCAGTTCTTC.

CDR3 loop: CASSLAGGPYEQYF. DNA of the CDR3: TGTGCCAGCAGCTTGGCGGGAGGTCCCTACGAGCAGTACTTC. The chain has TRBV7-9 and TRBJ2-7, with TRBD2 matching 8 bases. Germline CDR1 is SEHNR and CDR2 is FQNEAQ (reference sequence). The CDR3 length is 14 residues. Trimming took 3 bases from V and 2 from J; bases not matched to a gene: 3. The full variable domain, its missing parts supplied by reference TRBV7-9 and TRBJ2-7, is DTGVSQNPRHKITKRGQNVTFRCDPISEHNRLYWYRQTLGQGPEFLTYFQNEAQLEKSRLLSDRFSAERPKGSFSTLEIQRTEQGDSAMYLCASSLAGGPYEQYFGPGTRLTVT.

V is TRBV29-1 and J is TRBJ2-5; 9 nucleotides agree with TRBD2. The junction had 9 bases not matched to a gene; V was cut back by 8 bases and J by 8 bases. This CDR3 comprises 12 residues. CDR1 SQVTM and CDR2 ANQGSEA come from the germline V gene. CDR3 protein: CSPRLAVGTQYF. CDR3 sequence (DNA): TGCAGCCCAAGACTAGCGGTCGGTACCCAGTACTTC.

The chain recombines TRBV11-1 with TRBJ2-2, with D possibly TRBD2 on 7 matching bases. Germline CDR1 SGHAT, CDR2 FQDESV (reference sequence). The CDR3 extends over 16 amino acids. The germline V and J ends were trimmed by 2 bases and 5 bases, with 15 bases remaining between them. CDR3 sequence (DNA): TGTGCCAGCAGCTTACCCCCCGGGGGGCGGACCGGGGAGCTGTTTTTT. The encoded protein is CASSLPPGGRTGELFF. The whole variable domain, remainder taken from reference TRBV11-1 and TRBJ2-2, is EAEVAQSPRYKITEKSQAVAFWCDPISGHATLYWYRQILGQGPELLVQFQDESVVDDSQLPKDRFSAERLKGVDSTLKIQPAELGDSAMYLCASSLPPGGRTGELFFGEGSRLTVL.

This rearrangement joins TRBV6-1 to TRBJ2-2; D possibly corresponds to TRBD2 (6 bases). Germline V gene data show CDR1 as MNHNS and CDR2 as SASEGT. V lost 6 bases to trimming and J lost 0 bases, with 14 bases between them. The CDR3 sequence is 16 residues long. CDR3 DNA: TGTGCCAGCAGAGAAACCGGGACTCCGAACACCGGGGAGCTGTTTTTT. It yields the protein CASRETGTPNTGELFF.

This rearrangement joins TRBV7-2 to TRBJ2-5; D gene uncertain. The germline V gene encodes CDR1 SGHTA and CDR2 FQGNSA. V was trimmed by 5 bases and J by 13 bases, leaving 20 bases between them. The CDR3 extends over 13 amino acids. Written as DNA, the CDR3 is TGTGCCAGCAGCAATCCTGTAGGAGAGGCCGCGTACTTC. Residues: CASSNPVGEAAYF.

The genes are TRBV9 and TRBJ2-6; D is unresolved. Germline CDR1 and CDR2: SGDLS and YYNGEE. The V gene lost 4 bases and the J gene lost 4 bases, with 12 bases spanning the gap. This CDR3 has 15 amino acids. Here the CDR3 DNA reads TGTGCCAGCAGCCCTTATCGTTCGGGGGCCAACGTCCTGACTTTC. Translation: CASSPYRSGANVLTF.

This rearrangement joins TRBV15 to TRBJ2-1; D may be TRBD2 (5 bases). This CDR3 comprises 15 residues. Between the trimmed V and J ends, which lost 6 bases and 0 bases, there was a span of 12 bases. Germline V gives CDR1 LNHNV, CDR2 YYDKDF (reference sequence). CDR3 in amino acids: CATSSTGFSYNEQFF. For the CDR3, the DNA is TGTGCCACCAGTAGTACGGGGTTCTCCTACAATGAGCAGTTCTTC.

This chain connects TRBV28 to TRBJ2-7; 7 bases agree with TRBD1. CDR1 MDHEN and CDR2 SYDVKM come from the germline V gene. The CDR3 runs to 13 residues. The J segment lost 5 bases and the V segment lost 7 bases, leaving 8 bases of the junction unmatched. CDR3 protein: CASTPGQRDEQYF. CDR3 DNA sequence: TGTGCCAGCACACCGGGACAGAGAGACGAGCAGTACTTC.

The V gene is TRBV5-5, the J gene TRBJ2-7, with D possibly being TRBD2 (7 bases). Germline V CDR1 and CDR2: SGHKS, YYEKEE (reference sequence). The CDR3 has 15 residues. Trimming removed 1 base at V and 4 bases at J, with 15 bases between. The CDR3 here is CASSLSTGGPYEQYF. The CDR3, as DNA: TGTGCCAGCAGCTTGTCTACCGGGGGGCCTTACGAGCAGTACTTC.

The chain uses TRBV9 and TRBJ2-3; unclear D gene. The CDR3 is 13 residues long. Germline V gene lookup returns CDR1 SGDLS and CDR2 YYNGEE. V lost 4 bases and J lost 1, with 7 bases in between. The CDR3: CASSPSGTDTQYF. Written as DNA, the CDR3 is TGTGCCAGCAGCCCTTCCGGCACAGATACGCAGTATTTT.

The chain employs TRBV12-2 and TRBJ2-3; the D segment call TRBD2 is taken from the table without a DNA check. TRBV12-2 is a pseudogene segment. This CDR3 spans 16 amino acids. In DNA, the CDR3 is TGTGCAAGTCGCGTAAGGACTAGCGGCCGCACAGATACGCAGTATTTT. Translated: CASRVRTSGRTDTQYF.

The chain recombines TRBV7-2 with TRBJ2-5; 12 nucleotides line up with TRBD2. The CDR3 is made up of 16 amino acids. The V and J ends lost 6 bases and 5 bases, in that order; junction bases with no gene match: 10. Germline lookup yields CDR1 SGHTA and CDR2 FQGNSA. CDR3 DNA sequence: TGTGCCAGCAGATACTCCGGGACTAGCGGGCGGGAGACCCAGTACTTC. Translation gives CASRYSGTSGRETQYF.

The J gene is TRBJ2-5, the V gene TRBV4-3; 7 positions match TRBD1. The J call may be mistaken, given a closer DNA end match to TRBJ2-7. Germline CDR1 and CDR2: LGHNA and YSLEER. The CDR3 totals 15 residues. Here the CDR3 reads CASSQDGTDSYEQYF. The DNA of the CDR3 is TGCGCCAGCAGCCAAGATGGGACAGACTCCTACGAGCAGTACTTC.

The rearrangement links TRBV7-9 to TRBJ1-2; possibly TRBD1 for D (5 bases). Deletions cut 6 bases from V and 4 bases from J, with 9 bases between. The CDR3 totals 12 residues. Germline CDR1 is SEHNR and CDR2 is FQNEAQ (reference sequence). In nucleotides, the CDR3 is TGTGCCAGCAGACCTGACAGCTATGGCTACACCTTC. This encodes CASRPDSYGYTF.

This clone has just one count. This chain uses TRBV7-8 with TRBJ2-5; maybe TRBD2 (6 bases). With 1 base removed from V and 2 bases from J, the gap between germline ends came to 11 bases. The CDR3 runs to 15 residues. Germline-derived CDR1 and CDR2 are SGHVS and FQNEAQ. The CDR3 DNA follows: TGTGCCAGCAGCTTAGAGGGTGGAGGGCAAGAGACCCAGTACTTC. As protein: CASSLEGGGQETQYF.

V usage is TRBV25-1 and J usage is TRBJ1-5, with TRBD1 as a possible D gene (6 bases). The CDR3 runs to 14 residues. The V end lost 8 bases, the J end lost 3 bases, and 14 bases lay between the germline ends. Per the germline V gene, CDR1 is MGHDK and CDR2 is SYGVNS. CDR3 sequence: CASGSGTYNQPQHF. The CDR3 DNA is TGTGCCAGCGGATCCGGGACATACAATCAGCCCCAGCATTTT.

This chain connects TRBV7-8 to TRBJ2-5; TRBD2 aligns across 9 bases. Germline loops: CDR1 SGHVS, CDR2 FQNEAQ. The CDR3 sequence is 17 residues long. V was clipped by 0 bases and J by 1 base; unmatched bases: 6. The CDR3: CASSLARGGRGQETQYF. CDR3 nucleotide sequence: TGTGCCAGCAGCTTAGCGCGGGGCGGGAGGGGCCAAGAGACCCAGTACTTC.

This clone was found once. Its ends do not fully match the called genes, so a read error is possible. This chain uses TRBV10-2 with TRBJ2-5; 9 nucleotides line up with TRBD2. The CDR3 covers 15 residues. The germline gives CDR1 WSHSY, CDR2 SAAADI. The CDR3 is CAGSDLAGTMGTQYF. In nucleotides, the CDR3 is TGCGCCGGCAGTGATCTAGCGGGAACCATGGGGACCCAGTACTTC.

In regard to this clone: A read error may account for a junction end that differs from germline. The J gene is TRBJ2-7, the V gene TRBV5-1; TRBD2 agrees at 10 bases. The CDR3 has 15 amino acids. CDR1 SGHRS and CDR2 YFSETQ come from the germline V gene. CDR3 in DNA: TGCACCAGCACCCTGGCTAGCGGGAGAATCTACGAGCAGTACTTC. This translates into CTSTLASGRIYEQYF.

The V and J genes are TRBV7-2 and TRBJ2-3, with 14 bases identical to TRBD2. After removal of 5 bases from V and 8 bases from J, the junction contained 12 bases not matched to a gene. This CDR3 is built from 17 residues. Germline values: CDR1 SGHTA, CDR2 FQGNSA. For the CDR3, the DNA is TGTGCCAGCAGCCGGCGAAAGGGACTAGCGGGAGATGGTACGCAGTATTTT. Translating gives CASSRRKGLAGDGTQYF.